Below are 4 T cell receptor beta chains sequenced from a single sample in a study of T-cell reconstitution after alpha-beta-depleted transplantation in children. The TCRbeta library incorporated unique molecular identifiers. TCRdb redid the calling of the PCR reads with MiXCR, one entry per CDR3 protein. The sample includes around 360,000 distinct CDR3 sequences, over 9% of them seen just once. The material was PBMCs from the stem cell graft donor, obtained from the stem cell graft. Source of these receptors: a human donor who donated a stem cell graft to a child with acute lymphoblastic leukemia.

This chain joins TRBV5-6 and TRBJ1-1; the D gene is possibly TRBD1 (5 bases). The germline V gene has CDR1 SGHDT and CDR2 YYEEEE. V lost 3 bases to trimming and J lost 1 base, with 10 bases between them. This CDR3 spans 14 amino acids. CDR3 in amino acids: CASSSVGQNTEAFF. The CDR3 DNA sequence: TGTGCCAGCAGCTCAGTGGGGCAGAACACTGAAGCTTTCTTT.

This clonotype was detected ten times or more. The rearrangement joins TRBV20-1 to TRBJ1-1; a possible D gene is TRBD1 (5 bases). The V and J ends lost 7 bases and 4 bases respectively, with 10 bases between them. The CDR3 runs to 11 residues. The V gene's germline CDR1 is DFQATT and CDR2 SNEGSKA (reference sequence). The CDR3 loop reads CSVTGGTEAFF. The CDR3 nucleotides read TGCAGTGTCACAGGAGGCACTGAAGCTTTCTTT.

This clonotype appeared a few times. The chain employs TRBV30 and TRBJ2-3; D gene unclear. Trimming stripped 3 bases from V and 0 bases from J, with 7 bases between. CDR1 is GTSNPN and CDR2 is SVGIG in the germline V gene (reference sequence). CDR3 length: 13 amino acids. The CDR3 bases are TGTGCCTGGAGCGCCCTAAGCACAGATACGCAGTATTTT. Amino acid sequence: CAWSALSTDTQYF.

This clonotype has a handful of counts. The chain has TRBV3-1 and TRBJ2-5; no clear D. This CDR3 contains 17 residues. The ends were cut back, 0 bases at V and 4 bases at J, with 18 bases in the middle. CDR1 is LGHDT, CDR2 YNNKEL, per germline (reference sequence). The CDR3 loop reads CASSQEMWQNKVETQYF. The CDR3, as DNA: TGTGCCAGCAGCCAAGAAATGTGGCAAAACAAGGTAGAGACCCAGTACTTC.